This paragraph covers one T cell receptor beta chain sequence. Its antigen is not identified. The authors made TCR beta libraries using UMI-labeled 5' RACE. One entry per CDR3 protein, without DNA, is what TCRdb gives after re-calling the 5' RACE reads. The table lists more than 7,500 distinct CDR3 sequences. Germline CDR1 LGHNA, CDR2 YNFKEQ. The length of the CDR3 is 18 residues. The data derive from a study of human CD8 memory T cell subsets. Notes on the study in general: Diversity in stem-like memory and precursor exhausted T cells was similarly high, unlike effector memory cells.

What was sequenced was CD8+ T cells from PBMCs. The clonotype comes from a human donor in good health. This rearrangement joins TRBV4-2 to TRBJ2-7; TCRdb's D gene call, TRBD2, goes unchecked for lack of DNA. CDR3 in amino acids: CASSQDGVASGTSYEQYF.